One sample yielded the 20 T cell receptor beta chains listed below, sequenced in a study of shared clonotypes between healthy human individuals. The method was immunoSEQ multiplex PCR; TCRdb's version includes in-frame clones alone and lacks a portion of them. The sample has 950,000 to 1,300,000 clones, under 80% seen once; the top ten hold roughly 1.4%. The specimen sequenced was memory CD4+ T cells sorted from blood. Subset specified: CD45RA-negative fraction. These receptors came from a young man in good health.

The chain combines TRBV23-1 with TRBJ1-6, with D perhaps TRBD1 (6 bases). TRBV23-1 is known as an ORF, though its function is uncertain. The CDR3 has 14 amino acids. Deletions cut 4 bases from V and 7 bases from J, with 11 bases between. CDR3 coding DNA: TGCGCCAGCAGTCCTGACGGACAGAATTCACCCCTCCACTTT. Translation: CASSPDGQNSPLHF.

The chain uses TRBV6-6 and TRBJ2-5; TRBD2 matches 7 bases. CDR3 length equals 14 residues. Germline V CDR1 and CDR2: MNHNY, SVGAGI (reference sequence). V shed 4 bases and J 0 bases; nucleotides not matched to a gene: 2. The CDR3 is CASSWGGYQETQYF. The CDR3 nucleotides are TGTGCCAGCAGTTGGGGGGGGTACCAAGAGACCCAGTACTTC.

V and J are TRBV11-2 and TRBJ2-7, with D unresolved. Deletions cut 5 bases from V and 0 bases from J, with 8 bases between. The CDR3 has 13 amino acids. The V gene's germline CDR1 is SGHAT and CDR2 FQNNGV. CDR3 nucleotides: TGTGCCAGCAGCCCTGGAGCCTCCTACGAGCAGTACTTC. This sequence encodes CASSPGASYEQYF. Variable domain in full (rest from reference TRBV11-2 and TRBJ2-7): EAGVAQSPRYKIIEKRQSVAFWCNPISGHATLYWYQQILGQGPKLLIQFQNNGVVDDSQLPKDRFSAERLKGVDSTLKIQPAKLEDSAVYLCASSPGASYEQYFGPGTRLTVT.

The CDR3 spells CASSFQGAGIEKLFF. The CDR3 nucleotides are TGCGCCAGCAGCTTTCAGGGAGCGGGGATCGAAAAACTGTTTTTT. J is TRBJ1-4 and V is TRBV5-1, with D possibly TRBD1 on 5 matching bases. There are 15 residues in the CDR3. Germline CDR1 reads SGHRS; CDR2 reads YFSETQ. V was clipped by 2 bases and J by 8 bases, with 16 bases between them.

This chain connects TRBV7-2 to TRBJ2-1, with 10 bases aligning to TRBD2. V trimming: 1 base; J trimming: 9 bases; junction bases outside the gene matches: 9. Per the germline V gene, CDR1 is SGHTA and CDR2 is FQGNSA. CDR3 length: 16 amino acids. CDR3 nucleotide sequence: TGTGCCAGCAGCTTAGAATTTCGGACTAGCGGTACTGAGCAGTTCTTC. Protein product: CASSLEFRTSGTEQFF.

The CDR3 here is CSVGRELYQPQHF. CDR3 DNA sequence: TGCAGCGTTGGCAGGGAACTCTATCAGCCCCAGCATTTT. The rearrangement uses TRBV29-1 and TRBJ1-5; maybe TRBD1 (5 bases). The V and J ends lost 4 bases and 5 bases respectively, with 12 bases between them. The CDR3 sequence is 13 residues long. CDR1 SQVTM and CDR2 ANQGSEA come from the germline V gene.

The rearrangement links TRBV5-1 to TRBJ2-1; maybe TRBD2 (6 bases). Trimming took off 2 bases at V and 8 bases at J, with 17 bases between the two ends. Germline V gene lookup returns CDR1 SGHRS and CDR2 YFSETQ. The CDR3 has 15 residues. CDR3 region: CASSLSGVESHEQFF. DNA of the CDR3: TGCGCCAGCAGCTTATCGGGAGTGGAGAGCCATGAGCAGTTCTTC.

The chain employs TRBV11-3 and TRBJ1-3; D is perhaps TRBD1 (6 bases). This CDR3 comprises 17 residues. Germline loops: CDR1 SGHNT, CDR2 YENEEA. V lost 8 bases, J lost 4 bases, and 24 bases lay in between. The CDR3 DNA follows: TGTGCCAGCGGGCCCGGACAGATTATGCCCCAAGGAAACACCATATATTTT. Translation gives CASGPGQIMPQGNTIYF.

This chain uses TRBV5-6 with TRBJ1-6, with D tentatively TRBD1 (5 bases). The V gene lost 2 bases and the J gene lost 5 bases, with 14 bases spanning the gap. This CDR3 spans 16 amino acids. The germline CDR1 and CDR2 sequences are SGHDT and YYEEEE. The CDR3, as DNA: TGTGCCAGCAGCTTTGTGGGGCTGAGAGATAATTCACCCCTCCACTTT. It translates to CASSFVGLRDNSPLHF.

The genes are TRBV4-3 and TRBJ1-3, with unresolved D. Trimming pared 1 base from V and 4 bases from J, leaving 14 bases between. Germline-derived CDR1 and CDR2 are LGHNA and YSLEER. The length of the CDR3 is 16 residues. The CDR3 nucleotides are TGCGCCAGCAGCCAAGTCGCGGTCGGAGGGGGAAACACCATATATTTT. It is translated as CASSQVAVGGGNTIYF.

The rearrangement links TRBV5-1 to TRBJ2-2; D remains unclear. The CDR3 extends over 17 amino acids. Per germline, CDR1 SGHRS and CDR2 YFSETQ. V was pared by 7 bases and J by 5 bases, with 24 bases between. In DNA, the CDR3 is TGCGCCAGCTCACCGGGCCCTGGTGCGAGAAGGACCGGGGAGCTGTTTTTT. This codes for CASSPGPGARRTGELFF.

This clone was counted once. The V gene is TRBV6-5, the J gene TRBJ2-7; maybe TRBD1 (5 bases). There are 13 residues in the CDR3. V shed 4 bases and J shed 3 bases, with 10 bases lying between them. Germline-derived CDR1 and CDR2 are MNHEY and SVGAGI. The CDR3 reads CASSFGQYYEQYF. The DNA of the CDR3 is TGTGCCAGCAGTTTCGGACAATACTACGAGCAGTACTTC.

CDR3 nucleotide sequence: TGTGCCAGCGTTGGGGGGCAAAATGGCTACACCTTC. Translating it yields CASVGGQNGYTF. The rearrangement links TRBV28 to TRBJ1-2, with D perhaps matching TRBD1 (6 bases). Germline V gene lookup returns CDR1 MDHEN and CDR2 SYDVKM. Trimming pared 8 bases from V and 6 bases from J, leaving 13 bases between. The CDR3 runs to 12 residues.

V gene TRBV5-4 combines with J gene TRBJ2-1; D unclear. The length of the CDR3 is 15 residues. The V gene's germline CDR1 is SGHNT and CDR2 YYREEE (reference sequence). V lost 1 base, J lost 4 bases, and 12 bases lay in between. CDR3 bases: TGTGCCAGCAGCTTGAGGTTTAATGGGTACAATGAGCAGTTCTTC. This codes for CASSLRFNGYNEQFF.

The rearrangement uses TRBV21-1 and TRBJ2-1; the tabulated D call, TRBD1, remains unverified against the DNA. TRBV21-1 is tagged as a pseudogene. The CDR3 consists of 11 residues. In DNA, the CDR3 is TGTGCCAGCAGCTCAAACAATGAGCAGTTCTTC. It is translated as CASSSNNEQFF.

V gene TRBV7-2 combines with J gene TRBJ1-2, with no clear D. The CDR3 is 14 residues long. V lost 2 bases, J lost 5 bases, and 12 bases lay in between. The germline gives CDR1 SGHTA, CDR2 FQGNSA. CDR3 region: CASSLISQSYGYTF. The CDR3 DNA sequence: TGTGCCAGCAGCTTAATATCACAGTCTTATGGCTACACCTTC.

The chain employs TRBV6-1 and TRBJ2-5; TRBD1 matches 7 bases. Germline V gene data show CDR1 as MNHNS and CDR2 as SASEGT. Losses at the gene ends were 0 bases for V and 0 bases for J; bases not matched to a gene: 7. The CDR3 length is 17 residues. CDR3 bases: TGTGCCAGCAGTGAAGCTCGGACAGGTAGGTACCAAGAGACCCAGTACTTC. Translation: CASSEARTGRYQETQYF.

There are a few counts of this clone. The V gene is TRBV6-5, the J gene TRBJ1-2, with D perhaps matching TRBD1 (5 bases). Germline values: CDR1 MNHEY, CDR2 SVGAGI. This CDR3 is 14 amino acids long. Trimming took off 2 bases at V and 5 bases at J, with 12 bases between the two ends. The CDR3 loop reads CASSYLPRGYGYTF. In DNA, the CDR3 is TGTGCCAGCAGTTACCTGCCTAGGGGATATGGCTACACCTTC.

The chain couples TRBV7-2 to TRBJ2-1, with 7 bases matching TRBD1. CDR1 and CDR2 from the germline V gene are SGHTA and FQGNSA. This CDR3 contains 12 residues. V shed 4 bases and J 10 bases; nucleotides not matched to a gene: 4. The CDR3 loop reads CASSYRQGEQFF. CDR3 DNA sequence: TGTGCCAGCAGCTACCGACAGGGCGAGCAGTTCTTC.

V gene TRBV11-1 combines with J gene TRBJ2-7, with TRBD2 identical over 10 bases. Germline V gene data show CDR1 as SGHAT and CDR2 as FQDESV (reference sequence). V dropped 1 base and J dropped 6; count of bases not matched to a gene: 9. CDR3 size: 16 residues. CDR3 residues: CASSLEVQREGREQYF. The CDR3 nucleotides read TGTGCCAGCAGCTTAGAAGTGCAGCGGGAGGGCCGCGAGCAGTACTTC.